This T cell receptor beta chain originates from a study of shared clonotypes between healthy human individuals. Germline values: CDR1 MNHNS, CDR2 SASEGT. The CDR3 is 13 residues long. Remarks on this clone: Antigen specificity is unknown. One junction end does not reproduce the germline sequence, and a read error may be involved.

Study-level points and caveats: Since donors were few, the genetic and exposure-history diversity represented was limited.

Data came from immunoSEQ multiplex PCR; TCRdb stores just in-frame clones and leaves some out. The sample lists millions of clones; approximately 92% were seen once. The receptor was derived from a young man in good health. The chain combines TRBV6-1 with TRBJ1-2, with D uncertain. Sequencing input: naive CD4+ T cells sorted from blood. Subset defined: CD45RA+ positively selected. CDR3 DNA: TGTGCCAGCAGTCCCGTATTCATGTCAACAGTCCTCTTC. Its protein is CASSPVFMSTVLF.